Given below is one T cell receptor beta chain in context. The antigen is not known. The samples comprised roughly 1-11 million cryopreserved PBMC ahead of DNA extraction. The data originate from a study of long-term antiretroviral therapy in people with HIV. Study findings and constraints: Pre-ART clonal expansion yielded clones that dominated the repertoire at all time points.

Run at survey level, the immunoSEQ assay was version v3.0. Only in-frame clones appear in the TCRdb table, and some are missing; sequencing was by immunoSEQ multiplex PCR. Seen here are 34,000 or so clones, 70% to 90% observed once, and the top ten hold 3.5% to 5%. Germline-derived CDR1 and CDR2 are LGHNT and FRNRAP. Deletions cut 1 base from V and 7 bases from J, with 26 bases between. The CDR3 has 19 residues. The sample here was unsorted PBMCs, taken approximately 3.3 years after starting antiretroviral therapy. The V gene is TRBV12-5, the J gene TRBJ1-5, with a tentative D call TRBD1 (5 bases). The sequence was collected from a man aged 18 to 29 with HIV. CDR3 region: CASGLAEQANYRGGQPQHF. CDR3 in DNA: TGTGCTAGTGGTTTGGCAGAACAGGCTAATTACAGAGGCGGACAGCCCCAGCATTTT.